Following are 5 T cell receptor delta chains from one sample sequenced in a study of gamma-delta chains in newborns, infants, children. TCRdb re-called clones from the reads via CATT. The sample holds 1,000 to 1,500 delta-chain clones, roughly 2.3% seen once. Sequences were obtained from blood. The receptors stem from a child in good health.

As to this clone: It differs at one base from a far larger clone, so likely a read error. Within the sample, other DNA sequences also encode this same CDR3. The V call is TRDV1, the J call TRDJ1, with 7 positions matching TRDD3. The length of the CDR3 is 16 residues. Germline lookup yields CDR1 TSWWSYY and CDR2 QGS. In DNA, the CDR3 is TGTGCCCTTGGGAGGAGGTCTACTGGGGACACCGATAAACTCATCTTT. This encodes CALGRRSTGDTDKLIF.

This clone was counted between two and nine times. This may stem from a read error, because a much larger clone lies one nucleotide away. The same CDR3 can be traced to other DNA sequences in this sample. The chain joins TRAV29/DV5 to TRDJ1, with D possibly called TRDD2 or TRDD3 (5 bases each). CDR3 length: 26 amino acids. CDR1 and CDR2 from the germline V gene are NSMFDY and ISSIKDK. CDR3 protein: CAARRVGGSHPPSPGTSTLYTDKLIF. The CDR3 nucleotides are TGCGCAGCAAGACGCGTCGGGGGGTCCCACCCTCCTAGTCCGGGGACTAGCACCTTGTACACCGATAAACTCATCTTT.

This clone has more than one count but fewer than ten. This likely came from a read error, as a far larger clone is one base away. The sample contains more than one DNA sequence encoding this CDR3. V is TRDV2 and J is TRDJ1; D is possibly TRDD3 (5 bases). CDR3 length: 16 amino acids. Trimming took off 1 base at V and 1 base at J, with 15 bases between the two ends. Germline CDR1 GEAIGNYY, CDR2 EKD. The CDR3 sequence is CACDTRVLGATDKLIF. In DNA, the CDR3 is TGTGCCTGTGACACGAGGGTTCTTGGGGCCACCGATAAACTCATCTTT.

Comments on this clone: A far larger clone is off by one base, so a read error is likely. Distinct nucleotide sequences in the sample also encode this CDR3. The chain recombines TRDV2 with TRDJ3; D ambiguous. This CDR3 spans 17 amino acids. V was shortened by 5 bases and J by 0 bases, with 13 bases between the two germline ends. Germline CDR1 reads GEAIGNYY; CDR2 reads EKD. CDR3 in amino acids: CACVRGAYSWDTRQMFF. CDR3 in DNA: TGTGCCTGTGTTAGAGGGGCCTACTCCTGGGACACCCGACAGATGTTTTTC.

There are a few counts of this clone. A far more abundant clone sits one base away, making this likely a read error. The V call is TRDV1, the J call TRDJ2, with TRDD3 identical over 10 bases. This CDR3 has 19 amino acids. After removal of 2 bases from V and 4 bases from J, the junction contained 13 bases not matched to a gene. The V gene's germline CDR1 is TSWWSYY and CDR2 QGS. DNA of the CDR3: TGTGCTCTTGGGGAAAGAAGCCGATACCGGGGGATACGGACAGCACAACTCTTCTTT. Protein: CALGERSRYRGIRTAQLFF.